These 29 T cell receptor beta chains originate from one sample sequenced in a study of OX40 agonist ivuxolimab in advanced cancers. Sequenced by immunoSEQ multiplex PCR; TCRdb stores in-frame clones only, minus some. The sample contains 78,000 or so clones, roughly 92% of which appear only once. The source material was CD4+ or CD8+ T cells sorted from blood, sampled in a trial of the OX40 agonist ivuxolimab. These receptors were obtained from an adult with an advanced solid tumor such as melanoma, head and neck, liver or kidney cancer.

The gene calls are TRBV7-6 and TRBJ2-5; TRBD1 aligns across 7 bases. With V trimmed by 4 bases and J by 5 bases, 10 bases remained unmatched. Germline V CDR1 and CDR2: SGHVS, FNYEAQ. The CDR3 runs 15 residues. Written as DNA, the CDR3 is TGTGCCAGCAGCTCCCGGACAGGAGGAGGTGAGACCCAGTACTTC. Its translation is CASSSRTGGGETQYF.

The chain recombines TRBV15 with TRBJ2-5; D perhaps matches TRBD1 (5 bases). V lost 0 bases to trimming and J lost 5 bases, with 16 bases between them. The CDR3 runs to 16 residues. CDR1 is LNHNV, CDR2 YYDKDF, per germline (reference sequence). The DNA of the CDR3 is TGTGCCACCAGCAGAGATACGTCTGCAGGGTGGGAGACCCAGTACTTC. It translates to CATSRDTSAGWETQYF.

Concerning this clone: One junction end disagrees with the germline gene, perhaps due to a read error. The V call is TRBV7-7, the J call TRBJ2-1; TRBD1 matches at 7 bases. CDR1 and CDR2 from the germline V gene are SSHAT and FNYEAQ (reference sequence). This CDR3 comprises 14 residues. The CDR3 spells CASSPDRAYNEQFF. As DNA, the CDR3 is TGTGCTAGCAGTCCTGACAGGGCGTACAATGAGCAGTTCTTC.

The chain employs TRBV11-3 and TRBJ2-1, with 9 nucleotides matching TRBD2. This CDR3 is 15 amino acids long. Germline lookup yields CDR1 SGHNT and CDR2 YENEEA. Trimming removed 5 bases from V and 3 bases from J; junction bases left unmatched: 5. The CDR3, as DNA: TGTGCCAGCAGCCTTAGCGGGGGTCTCTACAATGAGCAGTTCTTC. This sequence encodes CASSLSGGLYNEQFF.

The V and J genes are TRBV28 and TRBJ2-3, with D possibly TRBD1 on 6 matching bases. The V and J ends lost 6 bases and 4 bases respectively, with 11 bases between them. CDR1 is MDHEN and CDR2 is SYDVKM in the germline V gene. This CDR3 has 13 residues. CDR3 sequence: CASSQNRADTQYF. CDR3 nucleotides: TGTGCCAGCAGCCAAAACAGGGCAGATACGCAGTATTTT.

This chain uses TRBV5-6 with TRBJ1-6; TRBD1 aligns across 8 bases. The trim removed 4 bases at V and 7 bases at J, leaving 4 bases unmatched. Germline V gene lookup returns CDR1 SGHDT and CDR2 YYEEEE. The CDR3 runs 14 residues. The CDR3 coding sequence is TGTGCCAGCAGCAGGACAGGGACCAATTCACCCCTCCACTTT. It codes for CASSRTGTNSPLHF.

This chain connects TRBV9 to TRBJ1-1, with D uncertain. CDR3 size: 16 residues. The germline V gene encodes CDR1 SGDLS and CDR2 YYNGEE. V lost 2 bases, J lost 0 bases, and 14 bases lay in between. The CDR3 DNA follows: TGTGCCAGCAGCGTCGTTAGCTGGGGTATGAACACTGAAGCTTTCTTT. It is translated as CASSVVSWGMNTEAFF.

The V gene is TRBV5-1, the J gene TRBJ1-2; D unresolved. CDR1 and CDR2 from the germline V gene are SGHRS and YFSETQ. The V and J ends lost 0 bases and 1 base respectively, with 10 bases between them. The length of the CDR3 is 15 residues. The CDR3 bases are TGCGCCAGCAGCTTGGACCCACTGAATAACTATGGCTACACCTTC. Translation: CASSLDPLNNYGYTF.

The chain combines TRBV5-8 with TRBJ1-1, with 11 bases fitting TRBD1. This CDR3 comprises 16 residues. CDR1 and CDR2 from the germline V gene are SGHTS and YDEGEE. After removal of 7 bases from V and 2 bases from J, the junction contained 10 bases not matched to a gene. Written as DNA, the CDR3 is TGTGCCAGCTTACCCGGGACAGGGGGTGCTAACACTGAAGCTTTCTTT. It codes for CASLPGTGGANTEAFF. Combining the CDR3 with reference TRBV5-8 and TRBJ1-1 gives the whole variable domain EAGVTQSPTHLIKTRGQQATLRCSPISGHTSVYWYQQALGLGLQFLLWYDEGEERNRGNFPPRFSGRQFPNYSSELNVNALELEDSALYLCASLPGTGGANTEAFFGQGTRLTVV.

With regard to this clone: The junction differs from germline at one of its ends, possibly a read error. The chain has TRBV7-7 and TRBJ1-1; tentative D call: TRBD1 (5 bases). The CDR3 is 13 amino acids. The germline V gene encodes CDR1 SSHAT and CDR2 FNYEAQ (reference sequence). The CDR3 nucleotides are TGTGCTAGCAGCCGAGGGGCTGGCACTGAAGCTTTCTTT. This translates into CASSRGAGTEAFF.

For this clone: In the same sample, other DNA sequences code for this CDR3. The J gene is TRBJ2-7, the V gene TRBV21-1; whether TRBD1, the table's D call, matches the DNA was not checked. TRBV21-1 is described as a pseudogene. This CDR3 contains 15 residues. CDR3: CASSSGYRASYEQYF. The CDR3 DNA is TGTGCCAGCAGCTCCGGGTACAGGGCGTCCTACGAGCAGTACTTC.

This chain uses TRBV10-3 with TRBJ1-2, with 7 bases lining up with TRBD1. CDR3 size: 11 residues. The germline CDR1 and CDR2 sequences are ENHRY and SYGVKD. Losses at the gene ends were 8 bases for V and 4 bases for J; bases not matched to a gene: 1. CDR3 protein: CAIGTVYGYTF. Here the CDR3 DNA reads TGTGCCATCGGGACAGTCTATGGCTACACCTTC.

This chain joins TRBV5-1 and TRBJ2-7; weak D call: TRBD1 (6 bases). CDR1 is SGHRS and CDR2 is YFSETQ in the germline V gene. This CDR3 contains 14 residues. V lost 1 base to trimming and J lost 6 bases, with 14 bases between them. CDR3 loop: CASSLSTGGFEQYF. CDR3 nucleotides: TGCGCCAGCAGCTTGTCGACAGGTGGGTTCGAGCAGTACTTC.

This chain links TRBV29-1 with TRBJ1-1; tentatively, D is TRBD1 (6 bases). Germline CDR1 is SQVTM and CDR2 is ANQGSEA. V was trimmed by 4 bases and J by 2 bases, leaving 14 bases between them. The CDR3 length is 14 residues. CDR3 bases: TGCAGCGTTGTCCTATGGACAGACAACACTGAAGCTTTCTTT. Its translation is CSVVLWTDNTEAFF.

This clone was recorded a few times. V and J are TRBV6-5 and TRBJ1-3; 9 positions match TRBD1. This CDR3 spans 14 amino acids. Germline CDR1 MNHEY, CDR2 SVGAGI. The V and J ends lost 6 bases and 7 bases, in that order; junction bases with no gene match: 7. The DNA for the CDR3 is TGTGCCAGCAGAGAACAGGGGGCAAGGAACACCATATATTTT. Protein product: CASREQGARNTIYF.

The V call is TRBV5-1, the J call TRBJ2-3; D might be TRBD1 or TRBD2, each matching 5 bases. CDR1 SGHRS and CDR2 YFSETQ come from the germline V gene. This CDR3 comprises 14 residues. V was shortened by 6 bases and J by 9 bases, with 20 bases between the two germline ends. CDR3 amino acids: CASTAGTGLDTQYF. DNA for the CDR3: TGCGCCAGCACCGCCGGGACGGGGTTAGACACGCAGTATTTT.

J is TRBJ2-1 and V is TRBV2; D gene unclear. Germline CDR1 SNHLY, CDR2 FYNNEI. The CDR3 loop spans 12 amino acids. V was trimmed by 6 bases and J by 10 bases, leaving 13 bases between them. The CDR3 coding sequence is TGTGCCAGCAGCAAGGACGGCCCCGAGCAGTTCTTC. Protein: CASSKDGPEQFF. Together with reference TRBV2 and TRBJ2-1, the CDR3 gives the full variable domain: EPEVTQTPSHQVTQMGQEVILRCVPISNHLYFYWYRQILGQKVEFLVSFYNNEISEKSEIFDDQFSVERPDGSNFTLKIRSTKLEDSAMYFCASSKDGPEQFFGPGTRLTVL.

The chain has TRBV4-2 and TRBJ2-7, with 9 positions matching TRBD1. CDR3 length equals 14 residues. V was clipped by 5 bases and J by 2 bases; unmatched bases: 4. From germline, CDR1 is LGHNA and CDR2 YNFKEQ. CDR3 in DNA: TGTGCCAGCAGCTACGACAGGGGGACCTACGAGCAGTACTTC. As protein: CASSYDRGTYEQYF.

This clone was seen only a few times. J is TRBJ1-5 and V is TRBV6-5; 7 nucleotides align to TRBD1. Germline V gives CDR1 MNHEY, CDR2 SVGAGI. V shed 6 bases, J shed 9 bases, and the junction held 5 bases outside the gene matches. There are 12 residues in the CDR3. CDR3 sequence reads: CASSPGGPPQHF. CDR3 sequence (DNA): TGTGCCAGCAGCCCAGGGGGGCCGCCCCAGCATTTT.

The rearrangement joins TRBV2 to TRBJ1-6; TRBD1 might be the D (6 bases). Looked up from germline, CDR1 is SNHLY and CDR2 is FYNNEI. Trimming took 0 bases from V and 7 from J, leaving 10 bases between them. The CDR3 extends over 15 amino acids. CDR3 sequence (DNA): TGTGCCAGCAGTGAAGCGCGGGACACCAATTCACCCCTCCACTTT. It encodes CASSEARDTNSPLHF.

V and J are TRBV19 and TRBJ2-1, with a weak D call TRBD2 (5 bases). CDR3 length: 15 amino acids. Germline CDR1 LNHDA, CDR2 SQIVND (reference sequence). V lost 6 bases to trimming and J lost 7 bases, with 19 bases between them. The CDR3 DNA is TGTGCCAGTAGGACCCAAGGACTGTTCGGGAATGAGCAGTTCTTC. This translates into CASRTQGLFGNEQFF. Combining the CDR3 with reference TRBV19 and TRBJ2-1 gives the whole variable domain DGGITQSPKYLFRKEGQNVTLSCEQNLNHDAMYWYRQDPGQGLRLIYYSQIVNDFQKGDIAEGYSVSREKKESFPLTVTSAQKNPTAFYLCASRTQGLFGNEQFFGPGTRLTVL.

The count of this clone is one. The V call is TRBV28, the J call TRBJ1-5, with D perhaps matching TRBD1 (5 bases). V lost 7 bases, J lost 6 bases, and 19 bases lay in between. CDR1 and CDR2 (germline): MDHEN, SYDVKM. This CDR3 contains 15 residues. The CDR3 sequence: CASIGGTSSGQPQHF. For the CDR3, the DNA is TGTGCCAGCATCGGCGGGACGTCCTCAGGTCAGCCCCAGCATTTT.

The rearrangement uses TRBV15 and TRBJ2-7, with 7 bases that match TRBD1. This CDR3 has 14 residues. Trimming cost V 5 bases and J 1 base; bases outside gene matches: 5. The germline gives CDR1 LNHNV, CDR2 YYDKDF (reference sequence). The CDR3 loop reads CATSYHRGSYEQYF. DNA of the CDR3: TGTGCCACCAGCTACCACAGGGGTTCCTACGAGCAGTACTTC.

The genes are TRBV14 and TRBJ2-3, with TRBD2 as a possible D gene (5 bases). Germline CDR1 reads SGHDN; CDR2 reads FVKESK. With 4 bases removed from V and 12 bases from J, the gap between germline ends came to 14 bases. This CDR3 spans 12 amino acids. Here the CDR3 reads CASSPQRVPQYF. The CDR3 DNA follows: TGTGCCAGCAGCCCCCAGAGGGTACCACAGTATTTT.

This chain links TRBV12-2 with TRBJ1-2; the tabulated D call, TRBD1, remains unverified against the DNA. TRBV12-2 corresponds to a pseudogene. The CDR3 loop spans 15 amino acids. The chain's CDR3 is CASRLASGQQYGYTF. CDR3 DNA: TGTGCAAGTCGCTTAGCGAGTGGACAGCAATATGGCTACACCTTC.

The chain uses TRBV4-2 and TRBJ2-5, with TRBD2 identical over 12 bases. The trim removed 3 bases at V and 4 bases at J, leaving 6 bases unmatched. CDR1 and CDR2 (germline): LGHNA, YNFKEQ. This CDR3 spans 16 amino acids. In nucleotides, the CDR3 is TGTGCCAGCAGCCACGGATCTAGCGGGGGGGGAGAGACCCAGTACTTC. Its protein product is CASSHGSSGGGETQYF.

The chain's CDR3 is CAWSKGGNGYTF. For the CDR3, the DNA is TGTGCCTGGAGTAAAGGAGGGAACGGCTACACCTTC. The chain carries TRBV30 and TRBJ1-2, with no clear D. Trimming removed 2 bases from V and 8 bases from J, with 12 bases in between. This CDR3 region has 12 residues. Germline V CDR1 and CDR2: GTSNPN, SVGIG (reference sequence).

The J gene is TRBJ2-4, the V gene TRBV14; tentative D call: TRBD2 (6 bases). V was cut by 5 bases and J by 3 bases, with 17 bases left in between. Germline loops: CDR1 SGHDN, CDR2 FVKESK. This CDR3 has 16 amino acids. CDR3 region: CASSLSPGLGKNIQYF. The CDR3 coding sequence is TGTGCCAGCAGCTTATCGCCGGGACTGGGCAAAAACATTCAGTACTTC.

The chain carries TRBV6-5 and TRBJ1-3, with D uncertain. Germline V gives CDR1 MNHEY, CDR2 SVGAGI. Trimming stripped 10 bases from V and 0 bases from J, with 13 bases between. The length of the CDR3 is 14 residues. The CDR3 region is CATSPGSSGNTIYF. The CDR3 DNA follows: TGTGCCACCTCTCCGGGGAGCTCTGGAAACACCATATATTTT.